This TCR beta chain is from a study of cytomegalovirus exposure and HLA in healthy donors. The PCR used 60 Vbeta and 13 Jbeta primers. Data came from immunoSEQ multiplex PCR; TCRdb stores just in-frame clones and leaves some out. The repertoire holds about 120,000 clones, with roughly 79% as singletons. V lost 4 bases, J lost 0 bases, and 8 bases lay in between. Germline CDR1 SGHNT, CDR2 YYREEE (reference sequence). This CDR3 has 15 residues. Material: PBMCs. The chain has TRBV5-4 and TRBJ1-6; the D gene is possibly TRBD1 (5 bases). The TCR sequence derives from a middle-aged woman in good health and CMV-seronegative. CDR3 nucleotide sequence: TGTGCCAGCAGCCCGGGGGGCTCCTATAATTCACCCCTCCACTTT. Amino acid sequence: CASSPGGSYNSPLHF. Full variable domain (remainder filled in from reference TRBV5-4 and TRBJ1-6): ETGVTQSPTHLIKTRGQQVTLRCSSQSGHNTVSWYQQALGQGPQFIFQYYREEENGRGNFPPRFSGLQFPNYSSELNVNALELDDSALYLCASSPGGSYNSPLHFGNGTRLTVT.